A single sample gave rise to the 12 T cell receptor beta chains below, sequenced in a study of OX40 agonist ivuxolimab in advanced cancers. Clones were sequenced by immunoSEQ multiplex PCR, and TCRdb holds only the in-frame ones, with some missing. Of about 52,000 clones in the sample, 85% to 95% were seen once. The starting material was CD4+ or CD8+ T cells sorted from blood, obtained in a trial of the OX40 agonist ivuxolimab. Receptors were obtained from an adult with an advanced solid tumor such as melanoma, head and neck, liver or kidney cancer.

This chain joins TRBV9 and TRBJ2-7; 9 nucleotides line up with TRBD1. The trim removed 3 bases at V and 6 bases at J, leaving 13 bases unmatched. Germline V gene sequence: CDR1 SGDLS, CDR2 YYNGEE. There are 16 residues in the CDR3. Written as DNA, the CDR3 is TGTGCCAGCAGCGAGGGAGGAGGGACAGGGACGTCCGAGCAGTACTTC. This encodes CASSEGGGTGTSEQYF.

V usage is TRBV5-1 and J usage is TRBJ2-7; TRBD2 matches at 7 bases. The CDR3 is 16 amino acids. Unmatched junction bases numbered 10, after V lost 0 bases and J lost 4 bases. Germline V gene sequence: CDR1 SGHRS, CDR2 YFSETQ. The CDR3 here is CASSLGLAEEGYEQYF. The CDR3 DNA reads TGCGCCAGCAGCTTGGGCCTAGCGGAGGAGGGGTACGAGCAGTACTTC.

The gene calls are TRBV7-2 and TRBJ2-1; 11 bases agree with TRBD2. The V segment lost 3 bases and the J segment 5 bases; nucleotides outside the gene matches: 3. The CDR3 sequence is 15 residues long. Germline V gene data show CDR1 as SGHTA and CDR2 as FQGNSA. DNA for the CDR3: TGTGCCAGCAGCTTCGTACTAGCGGGGGACAATGAGCAGTTCTTC. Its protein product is CASSFVLAGDNEQFF.

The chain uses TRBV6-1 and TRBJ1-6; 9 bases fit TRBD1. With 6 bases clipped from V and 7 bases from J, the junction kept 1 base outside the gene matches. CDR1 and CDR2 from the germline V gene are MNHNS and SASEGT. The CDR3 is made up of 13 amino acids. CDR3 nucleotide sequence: TGTGCCAGCAGCGGACAGGGGAATTCACCCCTCCACTTT. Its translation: CASSGQGNSPLHF.

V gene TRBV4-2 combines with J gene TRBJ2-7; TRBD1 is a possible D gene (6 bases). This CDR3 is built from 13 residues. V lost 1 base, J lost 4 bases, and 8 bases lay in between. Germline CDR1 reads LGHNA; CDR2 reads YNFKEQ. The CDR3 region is CASSQGQAYEQYF. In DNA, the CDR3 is TGTGCCAGCAGCCAAGGACAGGCTTACGAGCAGTACTTC.

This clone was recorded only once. CDR3 DNA: TGTGCCAGCAGCCGACTAGCGGGGACCTACGAGCAGTACTTC. Translation gives CASSRLAGTYEQYF. The genes are TRBV28 and TRBJ2-7, with TRBD2 identical over 11 bases. This CDR3 is built from 14 residues. Germline V gene sequence: CDR1 MDHEN, CDR2 SYDVKM. J gave up 2 bases and V 6 bases, and 3 bases lay outside the gene matches.

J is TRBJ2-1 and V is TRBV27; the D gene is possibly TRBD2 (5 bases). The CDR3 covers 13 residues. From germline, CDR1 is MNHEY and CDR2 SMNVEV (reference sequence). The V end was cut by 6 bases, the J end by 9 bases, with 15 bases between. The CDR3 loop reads CASSRGSLVEQFF. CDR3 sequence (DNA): TGTGCCAGCAGCCGAGGGAGTTTGGTTGAGCAGTTCTTC.

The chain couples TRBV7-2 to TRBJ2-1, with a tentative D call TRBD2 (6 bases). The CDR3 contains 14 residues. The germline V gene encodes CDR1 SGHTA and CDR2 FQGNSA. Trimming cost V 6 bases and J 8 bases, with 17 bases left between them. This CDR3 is CASSFLGGLDEQFF. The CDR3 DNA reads TGTGCCAGCAGTTTCCTTGGAGGGCTGGATGAGCAGTTCTTC.

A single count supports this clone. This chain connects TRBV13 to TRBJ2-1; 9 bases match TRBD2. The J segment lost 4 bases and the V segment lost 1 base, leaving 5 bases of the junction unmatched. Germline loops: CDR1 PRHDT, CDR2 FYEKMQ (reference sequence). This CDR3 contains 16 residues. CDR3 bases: TGTGCCAGCAGCTTAGTTCGACTAGCGGTATACAATGAGCAGTTCTTC. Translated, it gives CASSLVRLAVYNEQFF.

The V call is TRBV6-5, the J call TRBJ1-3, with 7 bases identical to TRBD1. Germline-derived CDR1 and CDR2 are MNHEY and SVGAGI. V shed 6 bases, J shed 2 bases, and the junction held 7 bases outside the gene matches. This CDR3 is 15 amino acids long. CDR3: CASRLTRGAGNTIYF. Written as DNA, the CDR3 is TGTGCCAGCAGGCTGACCAGGGGGGCTGGAAACACCATATATTTT.

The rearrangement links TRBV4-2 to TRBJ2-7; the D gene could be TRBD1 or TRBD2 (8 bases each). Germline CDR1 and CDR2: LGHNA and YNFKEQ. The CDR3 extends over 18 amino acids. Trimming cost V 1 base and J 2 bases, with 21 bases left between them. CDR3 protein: CASSQVQGAGTRTYEQYF. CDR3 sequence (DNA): TGTGCCAGCAGCCAAGTGCAGGGGGCAGGGACTAGGACCTACGAGCAGTACTTC.

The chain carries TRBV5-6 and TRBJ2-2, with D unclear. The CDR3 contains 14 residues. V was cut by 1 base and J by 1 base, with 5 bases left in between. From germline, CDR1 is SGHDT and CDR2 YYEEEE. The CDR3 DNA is TGTGCCAGCAGCTTGTATGGGAACACCGGGGAGCTGTTTTTT. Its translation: CASSLYGNTGELFF.